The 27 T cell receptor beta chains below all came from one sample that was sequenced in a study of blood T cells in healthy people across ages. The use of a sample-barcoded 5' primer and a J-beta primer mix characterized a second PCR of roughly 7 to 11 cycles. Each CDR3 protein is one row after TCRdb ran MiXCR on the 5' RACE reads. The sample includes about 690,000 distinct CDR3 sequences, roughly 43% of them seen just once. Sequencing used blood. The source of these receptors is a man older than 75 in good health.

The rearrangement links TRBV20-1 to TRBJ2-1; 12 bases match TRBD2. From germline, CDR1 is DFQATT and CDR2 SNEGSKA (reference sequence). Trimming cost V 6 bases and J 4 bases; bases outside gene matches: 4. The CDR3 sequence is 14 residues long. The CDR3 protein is CSAGTSGPYNEQFF. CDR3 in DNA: TGCAGTGCCGGGACTAGCGGGCCTTACAATGAGCAGTTCTTC.

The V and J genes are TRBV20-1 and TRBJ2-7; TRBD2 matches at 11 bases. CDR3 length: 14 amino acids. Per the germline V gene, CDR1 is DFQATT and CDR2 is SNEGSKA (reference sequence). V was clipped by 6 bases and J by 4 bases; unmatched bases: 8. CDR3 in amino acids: CSAAAGTSGYEQYF. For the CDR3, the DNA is TGCAGTGCCGCCGCGGGGACTAGCGGTTACGAGCAGTACTTC.

DNA for the CDR3: TGTGCCAGCAGCCAGGAGATCGTCAATCAGCCCCAGCATTTT. Its translation: CASSQEIVNQPQHF. This chain joins TRBV7-8 and TRBJ1-5; D not resolved. Trimming left V 5 bases short and J 3 bases short, with 11 bases between. Germline V gene sequence: CDR1 SGHVS, CDR2 FQNEAQ. This CDR3 has 14 amino acids.

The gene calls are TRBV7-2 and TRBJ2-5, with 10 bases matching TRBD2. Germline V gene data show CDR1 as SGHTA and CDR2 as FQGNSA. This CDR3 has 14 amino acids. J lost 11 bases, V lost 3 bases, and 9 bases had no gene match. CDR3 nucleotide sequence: TGTGCCAGCAGCTTGTCTAGCGGGGGCGATGAGCAGTACTTC. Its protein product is CASSLSSGGDEQYF. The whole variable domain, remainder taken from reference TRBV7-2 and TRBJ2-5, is GAGVSQSPSNKVTEKGKDVELRCDPISGHTALYWYRQSLGQGLEFLIYFQGNSAPDKSGLPSDRFSAERTGGSVSTLTIQRTQQEDSAVYLCASSLSSGGDEQYFGPGTRLLVL.

The CDR3 DNA sequence: TGCGCCAGCAGCCAAGACCGGGACACTCCCGGGCTCATCTATGGCTACACCTTC. Amino acid sequence: CASSQDRDTPGLIYGYTF. The chain recombines TRBV4-3 with TRBJ1-2; TRBD1 might be the D (6 bases). Germline CDR1 and CDR2: LGHNA and YSLEER. With 0 bases removed from V and 4 bases from J, the gap between germline ends came to 21 bases. The CDR3 consists of 18 residues.

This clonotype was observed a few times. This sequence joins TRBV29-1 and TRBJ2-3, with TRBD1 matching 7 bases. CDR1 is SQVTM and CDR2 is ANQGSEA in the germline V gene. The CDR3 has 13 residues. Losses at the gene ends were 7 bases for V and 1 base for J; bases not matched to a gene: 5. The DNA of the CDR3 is TGCAGCGGAGCAACAGGGGGCACAGATACGCAGTATTTT. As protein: CSGATGGTDTQYF.

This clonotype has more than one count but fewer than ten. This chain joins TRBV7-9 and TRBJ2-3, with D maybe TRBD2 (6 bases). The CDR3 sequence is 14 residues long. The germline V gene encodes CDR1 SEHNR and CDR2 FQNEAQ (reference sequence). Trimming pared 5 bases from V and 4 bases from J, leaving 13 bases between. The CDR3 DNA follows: TGTGCCAGCAGCAGCCACCGCGGGGCAGATACGCAGTATTTT. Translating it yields CASSSHRGADTQYF.

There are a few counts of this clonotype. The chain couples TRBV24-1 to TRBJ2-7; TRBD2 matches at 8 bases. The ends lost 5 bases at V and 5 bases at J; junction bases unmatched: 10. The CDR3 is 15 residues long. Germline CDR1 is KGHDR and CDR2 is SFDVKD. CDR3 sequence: CATSARTGGAHEQYF. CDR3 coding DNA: TGTGCCACCAGTGCACGTACGGGGGGGGCTCACGAGCAGTACTTC.

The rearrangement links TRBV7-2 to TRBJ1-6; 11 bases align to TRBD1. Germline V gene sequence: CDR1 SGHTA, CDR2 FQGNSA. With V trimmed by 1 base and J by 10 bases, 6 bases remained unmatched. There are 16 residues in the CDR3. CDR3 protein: CASSLVGQGARSPLHF. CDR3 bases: TGTGCCAGCAGCTTAGTTGGACAGGGGGCAAGGTCACCCCTCCACTTT.

The CDR3 here is CASSLRDRGLEQYF. CDR3 coding DNA: TGTGCCAGCAGTTTGAGGGACAGGGGGCTTGAGCAGTACTTC. The chain links TRBV12-3 or TRBV12-4 to TRBJ2-7; 12 bases are shared with TRBD1. The CDR3 spans 14 residues. Trimming at V came to 3 bases and at J to 7 bases, leaving 4 bases not matched to a gene.

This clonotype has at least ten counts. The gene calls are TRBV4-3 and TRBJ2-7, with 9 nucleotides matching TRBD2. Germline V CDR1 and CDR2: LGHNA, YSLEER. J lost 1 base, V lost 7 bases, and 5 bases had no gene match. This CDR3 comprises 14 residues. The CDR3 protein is CASKQTSGSYEQYF. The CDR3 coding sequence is TGCGCCAGCAAGCAGACTAGCGGATCCTACGAGCAGTACTTC.

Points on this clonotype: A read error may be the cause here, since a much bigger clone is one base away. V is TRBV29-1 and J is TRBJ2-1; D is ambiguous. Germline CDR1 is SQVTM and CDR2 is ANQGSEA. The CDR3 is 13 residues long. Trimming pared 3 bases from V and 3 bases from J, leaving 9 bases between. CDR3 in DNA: TGCAGCGTTGACCCAAGGGACTACAATGAGCAGTTCTTC. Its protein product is CSVDPRDYNEQFF.

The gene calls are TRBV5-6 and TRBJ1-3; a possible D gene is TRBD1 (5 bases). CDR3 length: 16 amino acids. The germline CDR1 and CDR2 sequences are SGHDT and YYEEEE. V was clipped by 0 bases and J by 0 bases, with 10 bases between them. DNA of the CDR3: TGTGCCAGCAGCTTGGGGCCGGGACTCTCTGGAAACACCATATATTTT. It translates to CASSLGPGLSGNTIYF.

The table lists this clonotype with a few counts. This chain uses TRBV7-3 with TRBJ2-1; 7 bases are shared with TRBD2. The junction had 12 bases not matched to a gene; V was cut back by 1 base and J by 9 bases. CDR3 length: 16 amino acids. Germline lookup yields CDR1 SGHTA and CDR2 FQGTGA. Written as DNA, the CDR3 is TGTGCCAGCAGCTTAAGACCCCCTAGGCGGGAGAGTGAGCAGTTCTTC. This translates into CASSLRPPRRESEQFF. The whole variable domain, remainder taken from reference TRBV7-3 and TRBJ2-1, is GAGVSQTPSNKVTEKGKYVELRCDPISGHTALYWYRQSLGQGPEFLIYFQGTGAADDSGLPNDRFFAVRPEGSVSTLKIQRTERGDSAVYLCASSLRPPRRESEQFFGPGTRLTVL.

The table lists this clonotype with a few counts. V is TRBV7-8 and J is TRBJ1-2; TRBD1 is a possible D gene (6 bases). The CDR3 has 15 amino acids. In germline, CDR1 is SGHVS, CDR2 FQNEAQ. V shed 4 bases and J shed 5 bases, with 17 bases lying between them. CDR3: CASSSGGGGTYGYTF. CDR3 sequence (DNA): TGTGCCAGCAGCTCGGGGGGCGGTGGTACATATGGCTACACCTTC.

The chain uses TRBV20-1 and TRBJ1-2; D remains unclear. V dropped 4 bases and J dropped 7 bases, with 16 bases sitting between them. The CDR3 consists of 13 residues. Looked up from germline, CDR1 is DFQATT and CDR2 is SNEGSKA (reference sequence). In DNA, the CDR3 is TGCAGTGCTACCCTTTCTGGGAAGGGTGGCTACACCTTC. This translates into CSATLSGKGGYTF.

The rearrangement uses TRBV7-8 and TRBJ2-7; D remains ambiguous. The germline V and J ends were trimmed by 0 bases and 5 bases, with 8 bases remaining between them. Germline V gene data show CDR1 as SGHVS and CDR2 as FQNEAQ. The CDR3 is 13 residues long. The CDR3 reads CASSLASADEQYF. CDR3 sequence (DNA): TGTGCCAGCAGCTTAGCCTCTGCAGACGAGCAGTACTTC. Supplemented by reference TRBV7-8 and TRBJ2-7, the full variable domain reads GAGVSQSPRYKVAKRGQDVALRCDPISGHVSLFWYQQALGQGPEFLTYFQNEAQLDKSGLPSDRFFAERPEGSVSTLKIQRTQQEDSAVYLCASSLASADEQYFGPGTRLTVT.

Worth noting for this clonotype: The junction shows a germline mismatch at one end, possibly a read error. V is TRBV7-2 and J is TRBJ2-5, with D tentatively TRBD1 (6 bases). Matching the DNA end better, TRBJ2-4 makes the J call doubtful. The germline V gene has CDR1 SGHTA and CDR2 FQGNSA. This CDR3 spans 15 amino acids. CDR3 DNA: TGTGTCAGCAGCCACCAAGCACGACAGGAAAACATTCAGTACTTC. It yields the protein CVSSHQARQENIQYF.

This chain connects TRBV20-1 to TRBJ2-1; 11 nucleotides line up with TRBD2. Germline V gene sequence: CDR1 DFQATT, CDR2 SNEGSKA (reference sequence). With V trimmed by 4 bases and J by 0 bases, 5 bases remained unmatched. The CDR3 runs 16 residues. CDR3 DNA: TGCAGTGCTATTAGCGGGGGGGCCAGCTCCTACAATGAGCAGTTCTTC. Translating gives CSAISGGASSYNEQFF.

The CDR3: CASRAGTSGRDYTDTQYF. As DNA, the CDR3 is TGTGCCAGCAGGGCCGGGACTAGCGGGAGGGATTATACAGATACGCAGTATTTT. V is TRBV6-2 or TRBV6-3 and J is TRBJ2-3; TRBD2 matches at 16 bases. The germline gives CDR1 MNHEY, CDR2 SVGEGT. V dropped 6 bases and J dropped 3; count of bases not matched to a gene: 9. The CDR3 extends over 18 amino acids.

The CDR3 nucleotides read TGTGCCATGGAATTACGGCCCCAGCATTTT. As protein: CAMELRPQHF. The chain is built from TRBV7-2 and TRBJ1-5; unclear D gene. Per germline, CDR1 SGHTA and CDR2 FQGNSA. The CDR3 sequence is 10 residues long. V was shortened by 10 bases and J by 9 bases, with 10 bases between the two germline ends.

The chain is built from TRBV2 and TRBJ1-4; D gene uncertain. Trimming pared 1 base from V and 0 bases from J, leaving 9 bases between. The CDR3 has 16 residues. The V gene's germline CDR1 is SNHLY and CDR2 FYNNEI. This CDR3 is CASSEEWVATNEKLFF. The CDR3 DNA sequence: TGTGCCAGCAGTGAAGAATGGGTCGCAACTAATGAAAAACTGTTTTTT.

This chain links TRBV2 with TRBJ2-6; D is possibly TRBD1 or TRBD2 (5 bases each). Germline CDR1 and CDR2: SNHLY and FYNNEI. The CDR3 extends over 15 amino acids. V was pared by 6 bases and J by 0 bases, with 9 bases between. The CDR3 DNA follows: TGTGCCAGCAGATACGGGACCTCTGGGGCCAACGTCCTGACTTTC. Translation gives CASRYGTSGANVLTF.

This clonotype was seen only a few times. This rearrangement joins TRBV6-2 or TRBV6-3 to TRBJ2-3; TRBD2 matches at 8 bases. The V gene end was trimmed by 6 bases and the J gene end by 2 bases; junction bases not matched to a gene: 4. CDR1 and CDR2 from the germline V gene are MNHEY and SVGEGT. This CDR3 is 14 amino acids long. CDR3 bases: TGTGCCAGCAGCCGGCGGGGGGACACAGATACGCAGTATTTT. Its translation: CASSRRGDTDTQYF.

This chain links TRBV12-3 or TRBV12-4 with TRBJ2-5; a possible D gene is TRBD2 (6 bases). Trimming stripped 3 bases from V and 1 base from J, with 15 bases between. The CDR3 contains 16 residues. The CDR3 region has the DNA TGTGCCAGCAGTTTTAGAGCGGGTGCCCTCCAAGAGACCCAGTACTTC. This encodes CASSFRAGALQETQYF.

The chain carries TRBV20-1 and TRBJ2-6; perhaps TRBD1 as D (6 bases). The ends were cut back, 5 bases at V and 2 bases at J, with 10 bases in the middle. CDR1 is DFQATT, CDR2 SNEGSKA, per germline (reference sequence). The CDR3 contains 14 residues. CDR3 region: CSASNRAGANVLTF. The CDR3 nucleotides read TGCAGTGCTTCGAACAGGGCTGGGGCCAACGTCCTGACTTTC.

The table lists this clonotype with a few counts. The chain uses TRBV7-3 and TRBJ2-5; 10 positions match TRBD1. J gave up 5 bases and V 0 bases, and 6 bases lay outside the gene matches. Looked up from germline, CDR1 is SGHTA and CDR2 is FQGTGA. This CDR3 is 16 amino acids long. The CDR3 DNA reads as TGTGCCAGCAGCTTAACCGGGACAGGGGTTGGGGAGACCCAGTACTTC. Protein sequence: CASSLTGTGVGETQYF.